Each of the 32 T cell receptor beta chains below was sequenced from the same sample in a study of T cell responses to AZD1222 COVID-19 vaccine (dated by TCRdb to the early 2020s). The time point label corresponds to: baseline before first vaccination. Libraries were built with the immunoSEQ multiplex PCR assay. The table was pulled from immuneACCESS by TCRdb, which kept in-frame rearrangements only. Such tables lose some clones; where checked, under half of the loss comes from unresolved V genes, and the rest has no known cause. The sample contains over 100,000 clones, just over 90% of them found a single time. The ten largest clones add up to 4.5% of the sample. Sequenced material: peripheral blood, taken on day 0 of AZD1222 vaccination. The receptors stem from an adult in good health.

The J gene is TRBJ2-1, the V gene TRBV7-8; no reliable D call. The CDR3 is made up of 13 amino acids. Per the germline V gene, CDR1 is SGHVS and CDR2 is FQNEAQ. The germline V and J ends were trimmed by 3 bases and 9 bases, with 12 bases remaining between them. CDR3 DNA: TGTGCCAGCAGCTTCGGACCGCAAGGTGAGCAGTTCTTC. It encodes CASSFGPQGEQFF.

This chain uses TRBV4-2 with TRBJ1-6; D gene unclear. The CDR3 consists of 17 residues. The V end was cut by 0 bases, the J end by 0 bases, with 9 bases between. Germline CDR1 is LGHNA and CDR2 is YNFKEQ. CDR3 loop: CASSQEAPSSYNSPLHF. The CDR3 DNA sequence: TGTGCCAGCAGCCAAGAGGCGCCTAGCTCCTATAATTCACCCCTCCACTTT.

This chain connects TRBV5-5 to TRBJ2-3; TRBD1 matches at 9 bases. Germline CDR1 SGHKS, CDR2 YYEKEE (reference sequence). The ends lost 0 bases at V and 1 base at J; junction bases unmatched: 9. CDR3 length: 18 residues. For the CDR3, the DNA is TGTGCCAGCAGCTTGGGAAAGGGGGACAGGGACGGCACAGATACGCAGTATTTT. The encoded protein is CASSLGKGDRDGTDTQYF.

This chain links TRBV18 with TRBJ1-6; the D is unclear. The length of the CDR3 is 14 residues. Trimming pared 2 bases from V and 5 bases from J, leaving 7 bases between. Germline CDR1 and CDR2: KGHSH and LQKENI. The DNA for the CDR3 is TGTGCCAGCTCACCAGGGCAGGATAATTCACCCCTCCACTTT. This codes for CASSPGQDNSPLHF.

V is TRBV7-2 and J is TRBJ1-2; maybe TRBD1 (5 bases). There are 13 residues in the CDR3. Trimming pared 3 bases from V and 2 bases from J, leaving 7 bases between. The V gene's germline CDR1 is SGHTA and CDR2 FQGNSA. CDR3 nucleotide sequence: TGTGCCAGCAGCTTTGGGGGGAACTATGGCTACACCTTC. Encoded protein: CASSFGGNYGYTF.

This chain uses TRBV7-3 with TRBJ2-7; maybe TRBD2 (6 bases). The ends were cut back, 2 bases at V and 3 bases at J, with 11 bases in the middle. Germline assignment: CDR1 SGHTA and CDR2 FQGTGA. The CDR3 is 14 amino acids. The CDR3 spells CASSLGGWSYEQYF. In DNA, the CDR3 is TGTGCCAGCAGCTTAGGAGGGTGGAGCTACGAGCAGTACTTC. The variable domain in full, completed from reference TRBV7-3 and TRBJ2-7, reads GAGVSQTPSNKVTEKGKYVELRCDPISGHTALYWYRQSLGQGPEFLIYFQGTGAADDSGLPNDRFFAVRPEGSVSTLKIQRTERGDSAVYLCASSLGGWSYEQYFGPGTRLTVT.

This chain links TRBV7-2 with TRBJ2-2; D is perhaps TRBD1 (5 bases). This CDR3 is built from 14 residues. Germline V gene data show CDR1 as SGHTA and CDR2 as FQGNSA. With 6 bases removed from V and 6 bases from J, the gap between germline ends came to 14 bases. CDR3 residues: CASSKDSRAGELFF. The CDR3, as DNA: TGTGCCAGCAGTAAAGACAGTCGGGCCGGGGAGCTGTTTTTT.

The CDR3 here is CASRIGTVYNSPLHF. CDR3 bases: TGTGCCAGCAGGATCGGGACGGTTTATAATTCACCCCTCCACTTT. The J gene is TRBJ1-6, the V gene TRBV7-2, with D possibly matching TRBD1 (5 bases). Germline V gives CDR1 SGHTA, CDR2 FQGNSA. Trimming took 6 bases from V and 4 from J, leaving 13 bases between them. CDR3 length: 15 amino acids.

The chain couples TRBV9 to TRBJ2-3; weak D call: TRBD1 (5 bases). V lost 4 bases to trimming and J lost 5 bases, with 8 bases between them. The CDR3 length is 12 residues. Germline lookup yields CDR1 SGDLS and CDR2 YYNGEE. The CDR3: CASSPQGDTQYF. As DNA, the CDR3 is TGTGCCAGCAGCCCCCAGGGAGATACGCAGTATTTT.

This sequence joins TRBV9 and TRBJ2-7; unclear D gene. Trimming removed 0 bases at V and 0 bases at J, with 7 bases between. CDR3 length: 14 residues. Germline V CDR1 and CDR2: SGDLS, YYNGEE. CDR3 nucleotides: TGTGCCAGCAGCGTAGGTGACGGCTCCTACGAGCAGTACTTC. It translates to CASSVGDGSYEQYF.

The rearrangement uses TRBV6-5 and TRBJ1-3, with D hard to call. CDR1 is MNHEY and CDR2 is SVGAGI in the germline V gene. The CDR3 is made up of 12 amino acids. Trimming removed 6 bases from V and 4 bases from J, with 7 bases in between. The CDR3 loop reads CASRTIGNTIYF. The CDR3, as DNA: TGTGCCAGCAGAACGATAGGAAACACCATATATTTT.

The rearrangement uses TRBV7-2 and TRBJ1-3; 7 bases agree with TRBD1. CDR1 SGHTA and CDR2 FQGNSA come from the germline V gene. The CDR3 spans 13 residues. The V gene end was trimmed by 6 bases and the J gene end by 2 bases; junction bases not matched to a gene: 1. The CDR3, as DNA: TGTGCCAGCAGTCAGGGGGCTGGAAACACCATATATTTT. Protein product: CASSQGAGNTIYF.

Remarks on this clone: One end of the junction does not line up with germline, which may come from a read error. V is TRBV7-7 and J is TRBJ2-5, with no clear D. The germline gives CDR1 SSHAT, CDR2 FNYEAQ (reference sequence). This CDR3 region has 13 residues. Here the CDR3 reads CASSLSTQETQYF. The DNA of the CDR3 is TGTGCTAGCAGCTTATCTACCCAAGAGACCCAGTACTTC.

The CDR3 DNA reads TGCGCCAGCAGAGCGGGACAGGGGAGCACTGAAGCTTTCTTT. Residues: CASRAGQGSTEAFF. The chain couples TRBV4-1 to TRBJ1-1, with TRBD1 matching over 10 bases. The CDR3 is 14 amino acids. Germline V CDR1 and CDR2: MGHRA, YSYEKL. V lost 6 bases and J lost 4; bases outside the gene matches: 5.

This chain joins TRBV10-3 and TRBJ1-2; D is possibly TRBD1 (6 bases). Deletions cut 2 bases from V and 5 bases from J, with 9 bases between. The CDR3 extends over 13 amino acids. In germline, CDR1 is ENHRY, CDR2 SYGVKD. The CDR3: CAISEDRSYGYTF. CDR3 nucleotides: TGTGCCATCAGTGAGGACAGGAGTTATGGCTACACCTTC.

The rearrangement joins TRBV7-3 to TRBJ2-1; possible D gene TRBD1, 5 bases. This CDR3 has 14 amino acids. Per germline, CDR1 SGHTA and CDR2 FQGTGA. Trimming took off 3 bases at V and 4 bases at J, with 10 bases between the two ends. For the CDR3, the DNA is TGTGCCAGCAGCTTGAAGGACACGTACAATGAGCAGTTCTTC. Amino acids: CASSLKDTYNEQFF.

V and J are TRBV4-3 and TRBJ2-2; TRBD1 matches at 9 bases. The CDR3 runs 17 residues. Per germline, CDR1 LGHNA and CDR2 YSLEER. Trimming took 2 bases from V and 1 from J; bases not matched to a gene: 5. The CDR3: CASSQRTGVRNTGELFF. CDR3 in DNA: TGCGCCAGCAGCCAACGGACAGGGGTTAGGAACACCGGGGAGCTGTTTTTT.

The V and J genes are TRBV28 and TRBJ1-4, with 8 bases matching TRBD1. The CDR3 contains 18 residues. Germline V lookup: CDR1 MDHEN, CDR2 SYDVKM. V shed 3 bases and J 2 bases; nucleotides not matched to a gene: 11. CDR3 sequence (DNA): TGTGCCAGCAGTTTCGAAGGACAGGGATTGGCGACTAATGAAAAACTGTTTTTT. This encodes CASSFEGQGLATNEKLFF.

This rearrangement joins TRBV10-3 to TRBJ2-1, with no clear D. Between the trimmed V and J ends, which lost 2 bases and 9 bases, there was a span of 8 bases. Per the germline V gene, CDR1 is ENHRY and CDR2 is SYGVKD. This CDR3 has 12 amino acids. CDR3 loop: CAISETLGEQFF. In DNA form, the CDR3 reads TGTGCCATCAGTGAGACATTGGGTGAGCAGTTCTTC.

This chain connects TRBV9 to TRBJ1-6; TRBD1 matches 8 bases. This CDR3 is 16 amino acids long. With 0 bases clipped from V and 10 bases from J, the junction kept 9 bases outside the gene matches. CDR1 is SGDLS and CDR2 is YYNGEE in the germline V gene. The CDR3 loop reads CASSVDGGQGLSPLHF. The CDR3 DNA reads as TGTGCCAGCAGCGTAGATGGCGGACAGGGACTGTCACCCCTCCACTTT.

J is TRBJ2-7 and V is TRBV19; TRBD2 might be the D (6 bases). The CDR3 loop spans 13 amino acids. Trimming stripped 3 bases from V and 4 bases from J, with 10 bases between. Looked up from germline, CDR1 is LNHDA and CDR2 is SQIVND (reference sequence). CDR3 region: CASSIRTTYEQYF. The DNA of the CDR3 is TGTGCCAGTAGTATTAGGACTACTTACGAGCAGTACTTC. The full variable domain, in which reference TRBV19 and TRBJ2-7 provide the parts outside the CDR3, is DGGITQSPKYLFRKEGQNVTLSCEQNLNHDAMYWYRQDPGQGLRLIYYSQIVNDFQKGDIAEGYSVSREKKESFPLTVTSAQKNPTAFYLCASSIRTTYEQYFGPGTRLTVT.

V and J are TRBV12-3 or TRBV12-4 and TRBJ1-1; D unresolved. The V and J ends lost 1 base and 7 bases respectively, with 7 bases between them. The length of the CDR3 is 12 residues. In nucleotides, the CDR3 is TGTGCCAGCAGTTTAGGGAGCGGTGAAGCTTTCTTT. Translation: CASSLGSGEAFF.

The chain employs TRBV14 and TRBJ2-7; D is unclear. Germline loops: CDR1 SGHDN, CDR2 FVKESK. The CDR3 covers 13 residues. The V end was cut by 4 bases, the J end by 5 bases, with 12 bases between. The CDR3 coding sequence is TGTGCCAGCAGCCGAGTCTGGGCCCACGAGCAGTACTTC. It specifies CASSRVWAHEQYF. Full variable domain (rest looked up from reference TRBV14 and TRBJ2-7): EAGVTQFPSHSVIEKGQTVTLRCDPISGHDNLYWYRRVMGKEIKFLLHFVKESKQDESGMPNNRFLAERTGGTYSTLKVQPAELEDSGVYFCASSRVWAHEQYFGPGTRLTVT.

This clone was recorded a few times. This chain uses TRBV12-3 or TRBV12-4 with TRBJ1-1; D gene unclear. V was cut by 10 bases and J by 10 bases, with 22 bases left in between. CDR3 size: 13 residues. DNA of the CDR3: TGTGCCACATCCCGAGTGGGTAAGGTTGGAGCTTTCTTT. Translating gives CATSRVGKVGAFF.

V and J are TRBV5-1 and TRBJ1-2, with D uncertain. The CDR3 runs 14 residues. With 5 bases removed from V and 7 bases from J, the gap between germline ends came to 18 bases. The germline gives CDR1 SGHRS, CDR2 YFSETQ. CDR3 amino acids: CASSSLAASAGYTF. The CDR3, as DNA: TGCGCCAGCAGTAGCCTTGCGGCGTCCGCTGGCTACACCTTC.

The J gene is TRBJ2-2, the V gene TRBV18, with 8 bases aligning to TRBD1. CDR3 length: 16 residues. Germline CDR1 reads KGHSH; CDR2 reads LQKENI. V trimming: 3 bases; J trimming: 6 bases; junction bases outside the gene matches: 9. The CDR3 sequence is CASSPSTTGVAGELFF. The CDR3 coding sequence is TGTGCCAGCTCACCTTCTACGACAGGGGTCGCCGGGGAGCTGTTTTTT.

The rearrangement joins TRBV10-3 to TRBJ1-5; 8 positions agree with TRBD1. Germline values: CDR1 ENHRY, CDR2 SYGVKD. V was pared by 4 bases and J by 6 bases, with 5 bases of the junction left unmatched. The CDR3 contains 14 residues. CDR3 sequence: CAISGQGSGQPQHF. CDR3 sequence (DNA): TGTGCCATCAGTGGACAGGGGTCCGGTCAGCCCCAGCATTTT.

The V call is TRBV28, the J call TRBJ2-7; D call uncertain. CDR3 size: 14 residues. Germline loops: CDR1 MDHEN, CDR2 SYDVKM. Trimming cost V 4 bases and J 2 bases, with 12 bases left between them. In DNA form, the CDR3 reads TGTGCCAGCAGTTCTCTTACGGTGACCTACGAGCAGTACTTC. It encodes CASSSLTVTYEQYF. Supplemented by reference TRBV28 and TRBJ2-7, the full variable domain reads DVKVTQSSRYLVKRTGEKVFLECVQDMDHENMFWYRQDPGLGLRLIYFSYDVKMKEKGDIPEGYSVSREKKERFSLILESASTNQTSMYLCASSSLTVTYEQYFGPGTRLTVT.

This clone was recorded once. The V gene is TRBV5-5, the J gene TRBJ2-7; 9 bases are shared with TRBD1. This CDR3 has 15 residues. J lost 2 bases, V lost 1 base, and 4 bases had no gene match. Germline assignment: CDR1 SGHKS and CDR2 YYEKEE (reference sequence). CDR3 in amino acids: CASSLTGTGTYEQYF. CDR3 nucleotide sequence: TGTGCCAGCAGCTTGACTGGGACAGGGACCTACGAGCAGTACTTC.

This chain joins TRBV7-3 and TRBJ2-1; 12 bases are a match to TRBD2. The CDR3 sequence is 15 residues long. Germline CDR1 reads SGHTA; CDR2 reads FQGTGA. V was clipped by 5 bases and J by 8 bases; unmatched bases: 7. CDR3 in DNA: TGTGCCAGCAGCCTAGCGGGGGGGCAGTTAGATGAGCAGTTCTTC. Encoded protein: CASSLAGGQLDEQFF.

The DNA for the CDR3 is TGTGCCAGCAGCTTAGCTCCCAGGGGAGGCGGCAGCACTGAAGCTTTCTTT. It yields the protein CASSLAPRGGGSTEAFF. This rearrangement joins TRBV7-2 to TRBJ1-1; tentatively, D is TRBD1 (6 bases). The germline V and J ends were trimmed by 0 bases and 4 bases, with 18 bases remaining between them. Germline V CDR1 and CDR2: SGHTA, FQGNSA. This CDR3 has 17 amino acids. The full variable domain, rest sourced from reference TRBV7-2 and TRBJ1-1, is GAGVSQSPSNKVTEKGKDVELRCDPISGHTALYWYRQSLGQGLEFLIYFQGNSAPDKSGLPSDRFSAERTGGSVSTLTIQRTQQEDSAVYLCASSLAPRGGGSTEAFFGQGTRLTVV.

This clone was observed a handful of times. The chain has TRBV11-2 and TRBJ1-6, with a weak D call TRBD1 (6 bases). The germline V gene has CDR1 SGHAT and CDR2 FQNNGV. The CDR3 spans 14 residues. The germline V and J ends were trimmed by 2 bases and 8 bases, with 10 bases remaining between them. CDR3 in DNA: TGTGCCAGCAGCTTACTACACAGGGATTCACCCCTCCACTTT. The encoded protein is CASSLLHRDSPLHF.